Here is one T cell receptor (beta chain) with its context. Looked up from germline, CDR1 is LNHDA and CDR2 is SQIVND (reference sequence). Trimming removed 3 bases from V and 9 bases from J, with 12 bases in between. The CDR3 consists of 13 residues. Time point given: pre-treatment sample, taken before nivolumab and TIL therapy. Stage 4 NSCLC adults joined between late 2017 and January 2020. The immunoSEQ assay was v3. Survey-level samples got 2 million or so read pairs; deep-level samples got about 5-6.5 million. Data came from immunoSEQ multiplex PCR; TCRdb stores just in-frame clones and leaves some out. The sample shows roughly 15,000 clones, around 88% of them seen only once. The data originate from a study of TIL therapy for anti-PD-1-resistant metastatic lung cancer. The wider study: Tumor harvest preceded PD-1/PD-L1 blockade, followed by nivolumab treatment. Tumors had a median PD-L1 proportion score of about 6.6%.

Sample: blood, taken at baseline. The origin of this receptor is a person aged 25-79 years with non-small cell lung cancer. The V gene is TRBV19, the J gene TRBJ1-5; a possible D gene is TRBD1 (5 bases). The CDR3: CASSIGIGAPQHF. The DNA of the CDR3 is TGTGCCAGTAGTATCGGTATCGGGGCGCCCCAGCATTTT. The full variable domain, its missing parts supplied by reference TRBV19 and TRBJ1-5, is DGGITQSPKYLFRKEGQNVTLSCEQNLNHDAMYWYRQDPGQGLRLIYYSQIVNDFQKGDIAEGYSVSREKKESFPLTVTSAQKNPTAFYLCASSIGIGAPQHFGDGTRLSIL.